Reported below is one TCR beta chain. The entry originates in a study of blood T cell repertoires in COVID-19. Turning to the study itself: Italy, Spain and the United States were the sources of the convalescent and acute COVID-19 samples. PBMCs, B-cell-depleted T cells, or T cells provided the cDNA or gDNA that made up the material.

V dropped 2 bases and J dropped 0 bases, with 8 bases sitting between them. The length of the CDR3 is 15 residues. Germline V gene sequence: CDR1 MNHEY, CDR2 SVGAGI. Per the study methods: Quantification of nucleated cells was approximated via reference gene primer amplification. The data were produced by immunoSEQ multiplex PCR, yet TCRdb's version contains in-frame clones alone and is incomplete. The DNA was the basis for D and trimming; V, J and clone size are from that table. The sample includes 200,000 to 250,000 clones, roughly 85% of them seen just once. The sequence came from a woman between 18 and 30 years old who had recovered from COVID-19. The genes are TRBV6-5 and TRBJ2-1; D not resolved. The sample comprised peripheral blood. The CDR3 region has the DNA TGTGCCAGCAGTTACGGTCTATCCTCCTACAATGAGCAGTTCTTC. Amino acids: CASSYGLSSYNEQFF.